The 25 T cell receptor beta chains in this list originate from one sample, sequenced in a study of immune evolution from preneoplasia to lung adenocarcinoma. Generated by immunoSEQ multiplex PCR, the TCRdb table keeps only in-frame clones and is missing some. The table records about 8,200 clones, more than 75% of them present only once. The sample comprised FFPE adjacent normal lung tissue. These receptors were collected from a person aged 65 to 85 with lung adenocarcinoma.

J is TRBJ2-4 and V is TRBV29-1; 7 nucleotides align to TRBD2. The CDR3 is 12 amino acids. The germline V gene encodes CDR1 SQVTM and CDR2 ANQGSEA. After removal of 8 bases from V and 3 bases from J, the junction contained 4 bases not matched to a gene. CDR3 sequence: CSPGGGKNIQYF. The CDR3 bases are TGCAGCCCTGGGGGGGGCAAAAACATTCAGTACTTC.

This chain uses TRBV7-3 with TRBJ2-3; D unresolved. Germline CDR1 and CDR2: SGHTA and FQGTGA. V was trimmed by 5 bases and J by 1 base, leaving 7 bases between them. CDR3 length: 13 amino acids. The CDR3 bases are TGTGCCAGCAGCCGGGTGGGCACAGATACGCAGTATTTT. This encodes CASSRVGTDTQYF.

This rearrangement joins TRBV30 to TRBJ1-1; D is possibly TRBD1 (5 bases). The CDR3 is made up of 15 amino acids. Between the trimmed V and J ends, which lost 5 bases and 5 bases, there was a span of 21 bases. Germline-derived CDR1 and CDR2 are GTSNPN and SVGIG (reference sequence). Here the CDR3 DNA reads TGTGCCTGGGCCCCCCACCTCTTGGGGGGAACTGAAGCTTTCTTT. It yields the protein CAWAPHLLGGTEAFF.

This chain joins TRBV5-1 and TRBJ2-2, with D tentatively TRBD1 (5 bases). V dropped 4 bases and J dropped 3 bases, with 13 bases sitting between them. Per germline, CDR1 SGHRS and CDR2 YFSETQ. The CDR3 runs to 15 residues. The CDR3 reads CASSPDPRDTGELFF. CDR3 coding DNA: TGCGCCAGCAGCCCCGACCCCAGGGACACCGGGGAGCTGTTTTTT.

The CDR3 loop reads CASSNTSPYNSPLHF. The CDR3 region has the DNA TGTGCCAGCAGCAACACCTCCCCCTATAATTCACCCCTCCACTTT. The rearrangement joins TRBV6-6 to TRBJ1-6, with D uncertain. Per the germline V gene, CDR1 is MNHNY and CDR2 is SVGAGI (reference sequence). V lost 6 bases to trimming and J lost 2 bases, with 11 bases between them. This CDR3 is built from 15 residues.

V gene TRBV11-2 combines with J gene TRBJ2-1; 8 bases match TRBD2. Trimming removed 0 bases from V and 3 bases from J; junction bases left unmatched: 4. The V gene's germline CDR1 is SGHAT and CDR2 FQNNGV. This CDR3 has 16 amino acids. The CDR3 DNA is TGTGCCAGCAGCTTAGAAAATAGCGGGAACTACAATGAGCAGTTCTTC. It translates to CASSLENSGNYNEQFF.

CDR3 DNA sequence: TGTGCCAGCAGTGAAGAGGGGACAGGGGGCGTTGAGCAGTTCTTC. It encodes CASSEEGTGGVEQFF. The genes are TRBV6-1 and TRBJ2-1; the match to TRBD1 covers 12 bases. Germline CDR1 MNHNS, CDR2 SASEGT. Trimming cost V 1 base and J 9 bases; bases outside gene matches: 4. The CDR3 is made up of 15 amino acids.

V is TRBV2 and J is TRBJ2-2, with D unresolved. CDR1 and CDR2 (germline): SNHLY, FYNNEI. The V end was cut by 7 bases, the J end by 6 bases, with 15 bases between. There are 14 residues in the CDR3. The DNA for the CDR3 is TGTGCCAGCAATAATCTAGTGTCCCCCGGGGAGCTGTTTTTT. Translating gives CASNNLVSPGELFF.

The chain links TRBV11-2 to TRBJ2-7, with D perhaps given as TRBD1 or TRBD2 (5 bases each). The CDR3 extends over 13 amino acids. Germline V gene data show CDR1 as SGHAT and CDR2 as FQNNGV. Trimming shortened V by 4 bases and J by 4 bases, and 11 bases separated the two germline ends. CDR3 sequence (DNA): TGTGCCAGCAGCTCGCAATGGGGGTACGAGCAGTACTTC. Amino acids: CASSSQWGYEQYF.

This chain connects TRBV6-5 to TRBJ2-5; maybe TRBD1 (6 bases). The germline V and J ends were trimmed by 6 bases and 2 bases, with 10 bases remaining between them. The germline V gene has CDR1 MNHEY and CDR2 SVGAGI. The CDR3 runs 13 residues. CDR3 sequence (DNA): TGTGCCAGCAGCACACAGGGTCAAGAGACCCAGTACTTC. It codes for CASSTQGQETQYF.

The rearrangement uses TRBV7-9 and TRBJ2-3, with D unclear. Germline-derived CDR1 and CDR2 are SEHNR and FQNEAQ (reference sequence). This CDR3 spans 12 amino acids. Deletions cut 5 bases from V and 6 bases from J, with 9 bases between. CDR3 in amino acids: CASSIHTDTQYF. The DNA for the CDR3 is TGTGCCAGCAGCATCCACACTGATACGCAGTATTTT. The complete variable domain, with remaining parts taken from reference TRBV7-9 and TRBJ2-3, reads DTGVSQNPRHKITKRGQNVTFRCDPISEHNRLYWYRQTLGQGPEFLTYFQNEAQLEKSRLLSDRFSAERPKGSFSTLEIQRTEQGDSAMYLCASSIHTDTQYFGPGTRLTVL.

The J gene is TRBJ2-3, the V gene TRBV15; D is unresolved. V gave up 0 bases and J gave up 4 bases, with 8 bases separating them. CDR3 length equals 14 residues. Germline values: CDR1 LNHNV, CDR2 YYDKDF (reference sequence). The CDR3 protein is CATSRDLPPDTQYF. As DNA, the CDR3 is TGTGCCACCAGCAGAGACCTCCCCCCAGATACGCAGTATTTT.

This clone has more than one count but fewer than ten. This rearrangement joins TRBV29-1 to TRBJ2-7; D may match TRBD1 or TRBD2 (5 bases each). This CDR3 region has 12 residues. The germline V gene encodes CDR1 SQVTM and CDR2 ANQGSEA. V was pared by 6 bases and J by 6 bases, with 15 bases between. CDR3 DNA sequence: TGCAGCGTCGGGACCCAAACTTCCGAGCAGTACTTC. Its translation is CSVGTQTSEQYF.

The CDR3 loop reads CASSQVQRQKAFF. CDR3 in DNA: TGTGCCAGCAGCCAGGTCCAACGTCAAAAAGCTTTCTTT. The genes are TRBV7-3 and TRBJ1-1; D is undetermined. The CDR3 length is 13 residues. V shed 5 bases and J shed 9 bases, with 16 bases lying between them. Germline CDR1 SGHTA, CDR2 FQGTGA.

The gene calls are TRBV4-1 and TRBJ1-2; the match to TRBD1 covers 8 bases. CDR1 MGHRA and CDR2 YSYEKL come from the germline V gene. Germline trimming cut 0 bases from V and 6 bases from J; bases unmatched to any gene: 9. The CDR3 runs 16 residues. The CDR3 coding sequence is TGCGCCAGCAGCCAAGACGGGACAGGCGACTCCGATGGCTACACCTTC. This codes for CASSQDGTGDSDGYTF.

This clone has only one observation. The genes are TRBV9 and TRBJ1-2; D may be TRBD1 (6 bases). The V end lost 0 bases, the J end lost 7 bases, and 13 bases lay between the germline ends. The CDR3 extends over 14 amino acids. From germline, CDR1 is SGDLS and CDR2 YYNGEE. The CDR3 protein is CASSVGAGDGGYTF. The CDR3 DNA reads as TGTGCCAGCAGCGTAGGGGCAGGGGACGGTGGCTACACCTTC. Combining the CDR3 with reference TRBV9 and TRBJ1-2 gives the whole variable domain DSGVTQTPKHLITATGQRVTLRCSPRSGDLSVYWYQQSLDQGLQFLIQYYNGEERAKGNILERFSAQQFPDLHSELNLSSLELGDSALYFCASSVGAGDGGYTFGSGTRLTVV.

This clone was seen once. The V and J genes are TRBV18 and TRBJ1-1; no reliable D call. This CDR3 is 14 amino acids long. The ends were cut back, 2 bases at V and 1 base at J, with 8 bases in the middle. Germline assignment: CDR1 KGHSH and CDR2 LQKENI. The CDR3 is CASSPLGTNTEAFF. For the CDR3, the DNA is TGTGCCAGCTCACCATTAGGCACGAACACTGAAGCTTTCTTT.

The rearrangement links TRBV5-1 to TRBJ2-1; 8 bases line up with TRBD2. The ends lost 4 bases at V and 6 bases at J; junction bases unmatched: 3. The CDR3 consists of 13 residues. CDR1 is SGHRS and CDR2 is YFSETQ in the germline V gene. The CDR3, as DNA: TGCGCCAGCAGCGCGACTAGCGCCAATGAGCAGTTCTTC. Its protein product is CASSATSANEQFF.

This chain joins TRBV28 and TRBJ1-2, with 7 bases aligning to TRBD1. V dropped 5 bases and J dropped 4; count of bases not matched to a gene: 4. Germline values: CDR1 MDHEN, CDR2 SYDVKM. The CDR3 is 13 residues long. The CDR3 region is CASSLDRVYGYTF. CDR3 nucleotide sequence: TGTGCCAGCAGTCTAGACAGGGTCTATGGCTACACCTTC.

This clone turned up a few times. The chain joins TRBV9 to TRBJ1-5; a possible D gene is TRBD1 (6 bases). Germline CDR1 reads SGDLS; CDR2 reads YYNGEE. Deletions cut 3 bases from V and 4 bases from J, with 8 bases between. This CDR3 comprises 13 residues. The CDR3 DNA reads as TGTGCCAGCAGCGAGACAGGAAATCAGCCCCAGCATTTT. Amino acids: CASSETGNQPQHF.

This rearrangement joins TRBV6-6 to TRBJ2-7; 10 positions agree with TRBD1. The CDR3 has 16 residues. Germline V CDR1 and CDR2: MNHNY, SVGAGI (reference sequence). The J segment lost 4 bases and the V segment lost 6 bases, leaving 12 bases of the junction unmatched. The CDR3 spells CASRPVPGTGAYEQYF. The CDR3 DNA sequence: TGTGCCAGCAGACCCGTTCCCGGGACAGGGGCATACGAGCAGTACTTC.

The CDR3 DNA follows: TGTGCCAGCAGTCCATCTACAGGGGGCGCGGTAGCTTTCTTT. This translates into CASSPSTGGAVAFF. The rearrangement uses TRBV28 and TRBJ1-1, with 9 bases identical to TRBD1. V trimming: 5 bases; J trimming: 10 bases; junction bases outside the gene matches: 11. The CDR3 covers 14 residues. CDR1 and CDR2 (germline): MDHEN, SYDVKM.

V is TRBV5-5 and J is TRBJ2-1; 8 positions match TRBD1. Germline CDR1 reads SGHKS; CDR2 reads YYEKEE (reference sequence). The ends lost 4 bases at V and 4 bases at J; junction bases unmatched: 7. This CDR3 comprises 15 residues. The CDR3 spells CASSPTGTGYNEQFF. The DNA for the CDR3 is TGTGCCAGCAGCCCAACCGGGACAGGATACAATGAGCAGTTCTTC.

This chain joins TRBV30 and TRBJ1-1; maybe TRBD1 (5 bases). The V gene lost 0 bases and the J gene lost 1 base, with 6 bases spanning the gap. The CDR3 length is 13 residues. In germline, CDR1 is GTSNPN, CDR2 SVGIG (reference sequence). CDR3 region: CAWSVGGNTEAFF. CDR3 coding DNA: TGTGCCTGGAGTGTTGGGGGGAACACTGAAGCTTTCTTT.

The chain carries TRBV19 and TRBJ2-4; 9 bases are a match to TRBD1. Germline CDR1 is LNHDA and CDR2 is SQIVND (reference sequence). Unmatched junction bases numbered 4, after V lost 7 bases and J lost 6 bases. The CDR3 runs to 13 residues. CDR3 coding DNA: TGTGCCAGTAAAGGGACAGGGATAAACATTCAGTACTTC. Translation: CASKGTGINIQYF. The full variable domain, completed using reference TRBV19 and TRBJ2-4, is DGGITQSPKYLFRKEGQNVTLSCEQNLNHDAMYWYRQDPGQGLRLIYYSQIVNDFQKGDIAEGYSVSREKKESFPLTVTSAQKNPTAFYLCASKGTGINIQYFGAGTRLSVL.